This T cell receptor beta chain was recorded in a study of shared clonotypes between healthy human individuals. Sequenced by immunoSEQ multiplex PCR; TCRdb stores in-frame clones only, minus some. This repertoire shows around 2,100,000 clones, over 85% found once; its top ten account for 1.2%. Cells designated naive CD8 were CD45RO-negative and were positively selected for CCR7, with terminally differentiated effector memory CD45RA+ cells excluded. The germline CDR1 and CDR2 sequences are MNHEY and SMNVEV (reference sequence). V was pared by 5 bases and J by 6 bases, with 19 bases between. The CDR3 sequence is 16 residues long. A note on this clone: Its antigen remains unidentified.

Study results and caveats: The expectation was that sequencing depth would affect clonotype sharing among donors.

The clonotype originates from a man aged 18 to 30 in good health. Specimen: naive CD8+ T cells sorted from blood. The chain links TRBV27 to TRBJ2-2; perhaps TRBD1 as D (6 bases). The CDR3 nucleotides are TGTGCCAGCAGTCAGATATGGACAGTAGGCGCCGGGGAGCTGTTTTTT. Protein: CASSQIWTVGAGELFF.